These T cell receptor beta chains were read from a single sample in a study of radiation and T cells in renal cell carcinoma. Sequencing was performed with immunoSEQ multiplex PCR; in TCRdb, only in-frame clones are kept and a portion is missing. The sample holds 95,000 to 150,000 clones; approximately 80% are singletons and the top ten take under 4%. This sample comprised blood, obtained from a patient whose treatment included radiotherapy and nephrectomy. All receptors derive from a woman in her sixties with renal cell carcinoma. The conserved cysteine and the conserved F or W are not part of the CDR3 here. The D gene is left open where the match is weak.

TRBD1,TRBJ1-4,TRBV9,ASSAGQGFSTNEKLF
TRBD2,TRBJ2-1,TRBV7-3,ASSKSGVNEQF
TRBD1,TRBJ1-2,TRBV28,ASSARQGGEGYT
-,TRBJ1-4,TRBV28,ASSLWGGEKEKLF
-,TRBJ1-2,TRBV19,ASSTLGVANYGYT
-,TRBJ2-3,TRBV5-1,ASSGAPTDTQY
-,TRBJ2-1,TRBV4-2,ASSQSELNEQF
-,TRBJ1-5,TRBV7-6,ASSLGGGWFQPQH
-,TRBJ1-2,TRBV6-1,ASSEDQTVYGYT
-,TRBJ1-5,TRBV7-2,ASSLARFNQPQH
-,TRBJ1-4,TRBV7-9,ASSLLGLQTNEKLF
-,TRBJ2-2,TRBV11-3,ASSGSYGELF
-,TRBJ2-2,TRBV6-1,ATAGVRNTGELF
-,TRBJ1-1,TRBV27,ASSAGTLLTEAF
-,TRBJ2-7,TRBV21-1,ASSRDGYEQY
-,TRBJ1-6,TRBV11-2,ASSLGVVGGSYNSPLH
-,TRBJ1-4,TRBV6-6,ASSYSGGNEKLF
-,TRBJ1-1,TRBV6-5,ASRVSNTEAF
TRBD2,TRBJ2-7,TRBV7-2,ASSPGTSGRRVGYEQY
TRBD2,TRBJ2-1,TRBV10-3,AISEGLGVVAGNEQF
-,TRBJ1-1,TRBV5-8,ASSLRGGTEAF
TRBD1,TRBJ2-7,TRBV2,ASIWDRDNEQY
TRBD1,TRBJ2-1,TRBV5-6,ASSSRDRDQNEQF
-,TRBJ1-3,TRBV29-1,SVEAQGIGGNTIY
TRBD1,TRBJ2-2,TRBV9,ASSSQGVGGELF
TRBD2,TRBJ2-4,TRBV27,ASSPGTSGRGIQY
-,TRBJ1-5,TRBV9,ASSEGRGLEGIPQH
-,TRBJ1-1,TRBV9,ASSALFHTEAF
-,TRBJ1-5,TRBV6-6,ASSLGNQPQH
TRBD1,TRBJ2-1,TRBV7-3,ASSVDRGRWDEQF
-,TRBJ1-2,TRBV10-3,AIQSGFLGGYT
-,TRBJ1-4,TRBV28,ASSLNSPLGGGEKLF
-,TRBJ2-7,TRBV2,ASRGISYEQY
-,TRBJ2-3,TRBV5-1,ASSFAGGETDTQY
-,TRBJ2-2,TRBV9,ASSGTGGRTGELF